The 18 T cell receptor beta chains in this list originate from one sample, sequenced in a study of response to subunit inactivated influenza vaccine. TCRdb processed the RT-PCR reads anew with MiXCR; each CDR3 protein has one entry. The sample yields roughly 570,000 distinct CDR3 sequences, approximately 14% seen once. The specimen comprised PBMCs from blood, sampled 11 to 12 days after vaccination. All receptors come from a man aged 45-65 years who received an inactivated influenza vaccine.

This clonotype was counted a single time. The chain uses TRBV6-1 and TRBJ1-4; TRBD1 might be the D (5 bases). The ends were cut back, 8 bases at V and 8 bases at J, with 21 bases in the middle. Germline V gene data show CDR1 as MNHNS and CDR2 as SASEGT. The CDR3 covers 15 residues. The CDR3 region is CASGTVEAVGEKLFF. The CDR3 DNA reads as TGTGCCAGCGGGACGGTGGAGGCAGTTGGGGAAAAACTGTTTTTT.

This clonotype was observed a handful of times. The chain uses TRBV29-1 and TRBJ2-7, with 14 bases that match TRBD2. The trim removed 7 bases at V and 3 bases at J, leaving 5 bases unmatched. Germline V lookup: CDR1 SQVTM, CDR2 ANQGSEA. CDR3 length: 14 amino acids. CDR3 sequence (DNA): TGCAGCGCAGGGACTAGCGGGAGTATCTACGAGCAGTACTTC. Protein: CSAGTSGSIYEQYF.

The chain couples TRBV4-1 to TRBJ2-1, with D unresolved. The CDR3 spans 16 residues. V lost 0 bases and J lost 7, with 16 bases in between. Germline V gene sequence: CDR1 MGHRA, CDR2 YSYEKL. CDR3 amino acids: CASSQDPPPTINEQFF. CDR3 DNA: TGCGCCAGCAGCCAAGATCCTCCGCCCACGATAAATGAGCAGTTCTTC.

CDR3 amino acids: CASRRGGGSGEQYF. Here the CDR3 DNA reads TGTGCCAGCAGGAGAGGCGGGGGGAGCGGCGAGCAGTACTTC. The chain employs TRBV12-3 or TRBV12-4 and TRBJ2-7, with 8 bases fitting TRBD2. V gave up 6 bases and J gave up 6 bases; unmatched junction bases: 10. The CDR3 is 14 amino acids.

This clonotype was counted many times. The V and J genes are TRBV28 and TRBJ1-5; 8 bases fit TRBD1. V shed 4 bases, J shed 4 bases, and the junction held 6 bases outside the gene matches. CDR3 length equals 15 residues. Germline V gene data show CDR1 as MDHEN and CDR2 as SYDVKM. CDR3 sequence: CASSWTGSSNQPQHF. The CDR3 region has the DNA TGTGCCAGCAGTTGGACAGGGTCAAGTAATCAGCCCCAGCATTTT.

The chain combines TRBV9 with TRBJ2-1, with 8 bases fitting TRBD2. The V and J ends lost 0 bases and 6 bases, in that order; junction bases with no gene match: 5. The CDR3 consists of 15 residues. Per the germline V gene, CDR1 is SGDLS and CDR2 is YYNGEE. CDR3 DNA sequence: TGTGCCAGCAGCGTAGCCGGGAGGGCCGCCAATGAGCAGTTCTTC. Translating it yields CASSVAGRAANEQFF.

The chain employs TRBV24-1 and TRBJ2-3; the match to TRBD1 covers 9 bases. CDR1 and CDR2 from the germline V gene are KGHDR and SFDVKD. Trimming removed 0 bases from V and 4 bases from J; junction bases left unmatched: 4. The CDR3 length is 16 residues. CDR3 coding DNA: TGTGCCACCAGTGATTTGCGGACAGGGGTTTCAGATACGCAGTATTTT. Protein: CATSDLRTGVSDTQYF.

This clonotype was seen many times. The chain uses TRBV24-1 and TRBJ2-1; D perhaps matches TRBD1 (6 bases). Germline V gene data show CDR1 as KGHDR and CDR2 as SFDVKD. V was cut by 0 bases and J by 1 base, with 6 bases left in between. This CDR3 is built from 15 residues. DNA for the CDR3: TGTGCCACCAGTGATTTGACAGGGTCCTACAATGAGCAGTTCTTC. Its translation: CATSDLTGSYNEQFF.

This clonotype appeared many times. J is TRBJ2-1 and V is TRBV5-1; D assignment may be TRBD1 or TRBD2 (5 bases each). CDR3 length: 17 amino acids. Looked up from germline, CDR1 is SGHRS and CDR2 is YFSETQ. Deletions cut 4 bases from V and 3 bases from J, with 20 bases between. The CDR3: CASSRTFLRGNYNEQFF. Here the CDR3 DNA reads TGCGCCAGCAGCCGGACATTCCTTCGAGGGAACTACAATGAGCAGTTCTTC.

This clonotype was found many times. This chain joins TRBV5-1 and TRBJ1-6, with 7 nucleotides matching TRBD1. Germline V CDR1 and CDR2: SGHRS, YFSETQ. This CDR3 is built from 15 residues. Trimming removed 5 bases from V and 5 bases from J; junction bases left unmatched: 7. The CDR3 bases are TGCGCCAGCAGACGAACCGGGACAGATAATTCACCCCTCCACTTT. It specifies CASRRTGTDNSPLHF.

In its sample, this clonotype was seen many times. This rearrangement joins TRBV28 to TRBJ2-1; possibly TRBD2 for D (5 bases). Trimming stripped 3 bases from V and 1 base from J, with 10 bases between. CDR1 is MDHEN and CDR2 is SYDVKM in the germline V gene. The CDR3 is made up of 15 amino acids. The CDR3 protein is CASSFRSGSYNEQFF. The CDR3 DNA reads as TGTGCCAGCAGTTTTAGGAGCGGTTCCTACAATGAGCAGTTCTTC. Looking up the rest from reference TRBV28 and TRBJ2-1 gives the full variable domain: DVKVTQSSRYLVKRTGEKVFLECVQDMDHENMFWYRQDPGLGLRLIYFSYDVKMKEKGDIPEGYSVSREKKERFSLILESASTNQTSMYLCASSFRSGSYNEQFFGPGTRLTVL.

CDR3 in amino acids: CASSLGRGPGETQYF. The CDR3 DNA reads as TGTGCCAGCAGCTTAGGCCGGGGTCCGGGAGAGACCCAGTACTTC. The rearrangement joins TRBV7-2 to TRBJ2-5; a weak D match, TRBD2 (5 bases). Germline CDR1 and CDR2: SGHTA and FQGNSA. This CDR3 region has 15 residues. The V and J ends lost 1 base and 4 bases respectively, with 13 bases between them.

The V call is TRBV3-1, the J call TRBJ1-5; no definite D call. Germline V gene data show CDR1 as LGHDT and CDR2 as YNNKEL (reference sequence). The V end was cut by 0 bases, the J end by 12 bases, with 12 bases between. There are 13 residues in the CDR3. CDR3 coding DNA: TGTGCCAGCAGCCAAGAAGCCGGGAGCTACCAGCATTTT. It yields the protein CASSQEAGSYQHF. The variable domain in full, completed from reference TRBV3-1 and TRBJ1-5, reads DTAVSQTPKYLVTQMGNDKSIKCEQNLGHDTMYWYKQDSKKFLKIMFSYNNKELIINETVPNRFSPKSPDKAHLNLHINSLELGDSAVYFCASSQEAGSYQHFGDGTRLSIL.

V usage is TRBV5-1 and J usage is TRBJ2-3; D is unclear. Per germline, CDR1 SGHRS and CDR2 YFSETQ. The V gene lost 1 base and the J gene lost 6 bases, with 9 bases spanning the gap. This CDR3 spans 13 amino acids. As DNA, the CDR3 is TGCGCCAGCAGCTTGTCGGGTTTTGATACGCAGTATTTT. Translating gives CASSLSGFDTQYF.

The V gene is TRBV5-1, the J gene TRBJ2-1, with TRBD2 matching 8 bases. V gave up 6 bases and J gave up 4 bases; unmatched junction bases: 6. This CDR3 comprises 14 residues. The germline V gene has CDR1 SGHRS and CDR2 YFSETQ. This CDR3 reads CASKEAGEYNEQFF. Written as DNA, the CDR3 is TGCGCCAGCAAAGAAGCGGGAGAGTACAATGAGCAGTTCTTC.

This clonotype has ten or more counts. The V and J genes are TRBV7-8 and TRBJ2-3, with 9 bases matching TRBD2. Trimming removed 3 bases from V and 1 base from J; junction bases left unmatched: 5. The length of the CDR3 is 16 residues. CDR1 SGHVS and CDR2 FQNEAQ come from the germline V gene. DNA of the CDR3: TGTGCCAGCAGCTTCCAAGCGGGAGGCGGCACAGATACGCAGTATTTT. This codes for CASSFQAGGGTDTQYF.

This clonotype was detected ten times or more. The chain employs TRBV20-1 and TRBJ1-1, with D perhaps matching TRBD1 (5 bases). There are 13 residues in the CDR3. Germline V gene sequence: CDR1 DFQATT, CDR2 SNEGSKA (reference sequence). Trimming cost V 6 bases and J 1 base, with 12 bases left between them. The CDR3 nucleotides are TGCAGTGCCAGGGTACAGACGAACACTGAAGCTTTCTTT. It specifies CSARVQTNTEAFF.

This clonotype has just a few counts. The J gene is TRBJ1-1, the V gene TRBV29-1; no clear D gene. Trimming removed 7 bases from V and 0 bases from J, with 12 bases in between. The CDR3 extends over 13 amino acids. Germline V gene lookup returns CDR1 SQVTM and CDR2 ANQGSEA. CDR3 sequence: CSADGNMNTEAFF. CDR3 nucleotide sequence: TGCAGCGCCGACGGAAACATGAACACTGAAGCTTTCTTT.